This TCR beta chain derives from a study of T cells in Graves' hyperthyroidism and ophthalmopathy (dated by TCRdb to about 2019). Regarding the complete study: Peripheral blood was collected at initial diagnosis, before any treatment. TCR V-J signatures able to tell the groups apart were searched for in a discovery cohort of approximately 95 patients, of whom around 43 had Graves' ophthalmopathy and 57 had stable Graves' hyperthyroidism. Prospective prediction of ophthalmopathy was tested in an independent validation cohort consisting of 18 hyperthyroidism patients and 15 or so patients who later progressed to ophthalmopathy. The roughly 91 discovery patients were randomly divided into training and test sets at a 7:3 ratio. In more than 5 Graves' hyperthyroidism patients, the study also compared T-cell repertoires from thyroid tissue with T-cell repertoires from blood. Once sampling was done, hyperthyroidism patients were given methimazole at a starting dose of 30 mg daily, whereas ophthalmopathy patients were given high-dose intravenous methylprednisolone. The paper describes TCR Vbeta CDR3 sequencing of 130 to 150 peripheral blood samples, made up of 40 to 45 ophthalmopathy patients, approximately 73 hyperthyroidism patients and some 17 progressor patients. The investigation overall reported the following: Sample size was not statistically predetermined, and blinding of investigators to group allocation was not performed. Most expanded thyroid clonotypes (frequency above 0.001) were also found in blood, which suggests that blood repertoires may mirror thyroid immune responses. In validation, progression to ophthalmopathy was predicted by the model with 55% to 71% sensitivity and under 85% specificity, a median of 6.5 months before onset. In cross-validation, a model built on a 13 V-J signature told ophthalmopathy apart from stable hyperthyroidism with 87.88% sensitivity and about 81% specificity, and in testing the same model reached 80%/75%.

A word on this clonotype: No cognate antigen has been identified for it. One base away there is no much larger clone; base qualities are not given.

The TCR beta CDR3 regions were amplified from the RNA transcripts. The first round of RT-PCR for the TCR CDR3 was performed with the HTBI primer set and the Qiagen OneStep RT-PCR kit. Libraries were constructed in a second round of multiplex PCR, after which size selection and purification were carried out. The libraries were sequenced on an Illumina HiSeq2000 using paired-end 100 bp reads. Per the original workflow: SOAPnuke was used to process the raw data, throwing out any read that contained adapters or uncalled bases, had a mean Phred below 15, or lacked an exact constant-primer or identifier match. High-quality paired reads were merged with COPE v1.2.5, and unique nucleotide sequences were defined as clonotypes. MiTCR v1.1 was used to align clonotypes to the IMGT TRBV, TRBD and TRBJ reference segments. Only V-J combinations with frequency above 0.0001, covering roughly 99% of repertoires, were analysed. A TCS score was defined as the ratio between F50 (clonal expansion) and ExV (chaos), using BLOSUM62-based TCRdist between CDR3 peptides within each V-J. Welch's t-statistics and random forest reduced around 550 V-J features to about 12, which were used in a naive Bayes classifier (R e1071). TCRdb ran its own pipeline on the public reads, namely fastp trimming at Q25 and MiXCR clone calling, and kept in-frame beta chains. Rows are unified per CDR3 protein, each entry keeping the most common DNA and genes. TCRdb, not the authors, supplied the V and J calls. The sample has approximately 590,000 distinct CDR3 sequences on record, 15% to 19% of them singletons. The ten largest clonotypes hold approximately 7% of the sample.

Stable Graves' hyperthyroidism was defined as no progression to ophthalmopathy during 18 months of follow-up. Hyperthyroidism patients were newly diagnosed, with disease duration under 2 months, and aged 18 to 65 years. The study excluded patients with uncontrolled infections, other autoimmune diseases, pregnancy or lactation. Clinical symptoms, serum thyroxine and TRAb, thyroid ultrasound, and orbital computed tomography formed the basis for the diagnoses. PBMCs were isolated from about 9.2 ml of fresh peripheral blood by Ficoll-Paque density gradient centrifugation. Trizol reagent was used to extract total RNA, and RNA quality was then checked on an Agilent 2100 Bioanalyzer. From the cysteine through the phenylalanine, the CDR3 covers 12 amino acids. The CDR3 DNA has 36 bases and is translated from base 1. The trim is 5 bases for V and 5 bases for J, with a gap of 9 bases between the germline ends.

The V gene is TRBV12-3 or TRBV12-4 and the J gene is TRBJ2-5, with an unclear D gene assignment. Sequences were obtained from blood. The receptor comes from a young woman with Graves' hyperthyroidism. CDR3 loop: CASSEIPETQYF. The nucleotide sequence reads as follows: TGTGCCAGCAGTGAAATCCCTGAGACCCAGTACTTC.